One and the same sample provided the 23 T cell receptor beta chains below, sequenced in a study of blood T cell repertoires in COVID-19. Sequencing was performed with immunoSEQ multiplex PCR; in TCRdb, only in-frame clones are kept and a portion is missing. The sample carries more than 110,000 clones, 65% to 90% recorded once. Sequencing input: peripheral blood. These receptors all stem from a man aged 45-65 years with acute or convalescent COVID-19.

The chain is built from TRBV4-2 and TRBJ1-3; D remains ambiguous. V was shortened by 3 bases and J by 1 base, with 13 bases between the two germline ends. The CDR3 totals 16 residues. The germline gives CDR1 LGHNA, CDR2 YNFKEQ. The CDR3 DNA reads TGTGCCAGCAGCCAGAGCGAAATCTCGTCTGGAAACACCATATATTTT. Amino acids: CASSQSEISSGNTIYF.

This clone appeared a few times. The chain uses TRBV5-1 and TRBJ2-7; D perhaps matches TRBD1 (6 bases). There are 15 residues in the CDR3. The V gene lost 0 bases and the J gene lost 3 bases, with 13 bases spanning the gap. Germline V gene lookup returns CDR1 SGHRS and CDR2 YFSETQ. The CDR3 here is CASSLAPGQGYEQYF. The CDR3 DNA reads as TGCGCCAGCAGCTTGGCTCCGGGACAAGGCTACGAGCAGTACTTC.

This clone was observed a handful of times. The rearrangement joins TRBV19 to TRBJ1-4, with D possibly being TRBD1 (6 bases). Germline CDR1 and CDR2: LNHDA and SQIVND (reference sequence). The germline V and J ends were trimmed by 6 bases and 2 bases, with 13 bases remaining between them. CDR3 length equals 15 residues. The CDR3 reads CASSYRDLTNEKLFF. DNA for the CDR3: TGTGCCAGTAGCTACAGGGATCTGACTAATGAAAAACTGTTTTTT.

The rearrangement joins TRBV14 to TRBJ1-5; no definite D call. V was cut by 1 base and J by 6 bases, with 13 bases left in between. The germline CDR1 and CDR2 sequences are SGHDN and FVKESK. This CDR3 has 15 amino acids. The CDR3 loop reads CASSQGARRVQPQHF. Written as DNA, the CDR3 is TGTGCCAGCAGCCAAGGGGCACGGAGGGTTCAGCCCCAGCATTTT.

This clone has a handful of counts. The chain employs TRBV30 and TRBJ1-5, with a weak D call TRBD1 (6 bases). This CDR3 is 14 amino acids long. Between the trimmed V and J ends, which lost 3 bases and 4 bases, there was a span of 13 bases. Germline V gene data show CDR1 as GTSNPN and CDR2 as SVGIG (reference sequence). Here the CDR3 DNA reads TGTGCCTGGAGCCGGGACAACACAAATCAGCCCCAGCATTTT. Residues: CAWSRDNTNQPQHF. The full variable domain, rest sourced from reference TRBV30 and TRBJ1-5, is SQTIHQWPATLVQPVGSPLSLECTVEGTSNPNLYWYRQAAGRGLQLLFYSVGIGQISSEVPQNLSASRPQDRQFILSSKKLLLSDSGFYLCAWSRDNTNQPQHFGDGTRLSIL.

The V and J genes are TRBV5-1 and TRBJ2-3, with 9 nucleotides matching TRBD2. J was trimmed by 1 base and V by 0 bases; bases with no gene match: 0. Germline loops: CDR1 SGHRS, CDR2 YFSETQ. This CDR3 has 15 residues. Written as DNA, the CDR3 is TGCGCCAGCAGCTTGGGCGGGGGGGGCACAGATACGCAGTATTTT. Its protein product is CASSLGGGGTDTQYF.

This chain joins TRBV6-2 or TRBV6-3 and TRBJ1-2; 7 positions match TRBD1. Looked up from germline, CDR1 is MNHEY and CDR2 is SVGEGT. CDR3 size: 14 residues. V dropped 6 bases and J dropped 1; count of bases not matched to a gene: 5. DNA of the CDR3: TGTGCCAGCAGCCGGGACAGCTTTAACTATGGCTACACCTTC. This codes for CASSRDSFNYGYTF.

This sequence joins TRBV12-3 or TRBV12-4 and TRBJ2-5; D possibly corresponds to TRBD1 (6 bases). The CDR3 totals 13 residues. V was trimmed by 7 bases and J by 5 bases, leaving 14 bases between them. The CDR3 DNA sequence: TGTGCCAGCACCCCGGACAGAGGGGAGACCCAGTACTTC. The encoded protein is CASTPDRGETQYF.

The chain couples TRBV3-1 (or the pseudogene TRBV3-2) to TRBJ2-7; D unclear. Per the germline V gene, CDR1 is LGHDT and CDR2 is YNNKEL (reference sequence). V lost 1 base and J lost 2, with 12 bases in between. The CDR3 contains 15 residues. CDR3 sequence: CASSQGVQHTYEQYF. The CDR3 nucleotides are TGTGCCAGCAGCCAAGGCGTACAGCACACCTACGAGCAGTACTTC.

This rearrangement joins TRBV27 to TRBJ1-2; 8 bases agree with TRBD1. V lost 6 bases and J lost 8; bases outside the gene matches: 14. The CDR3 sequence is 15 residues long. CDR1 and CDR2 (germline): MNHEY, SMNVEV (reference sequence). CDR3 amino acids: CASSIQGVGYGGYTF. The CDR3 DNA is TGTGCCAGCAGCATACAGGGGGTGGGATATGGAGGCTACACCTTC.

This chain connects TRBV11-2 to TRBJ2-1; no firm D call. Germline V CDR1 and CDR2: SGHAT, FQNNGV. The CDR3 spans 13 residues. The V and J ends lost 6 bases and 8 bases respectively, with 14 bases between them. The CDR3 loop is CASSSSLIYEQFF. The DNA of the CDR3 is TGTGCCAGCAGTTCCTCACTTATCTATGAGCAGTTCTTC.

This clone was seen just once. The gene calls are TRBV7-9 and TRBJ2-2, with 11 bases fitting TRBD1. Germline assignment: CDR1 SEHNR and CDR2 FQNEAQ (reference sequence). V lost 7 bases and J lost 4; bases outside the gene matches: 8. The CDR3 is 16 residues long. The CDR3 bases are TGTGCCAGCATCAAAGGACAGGGGGCGACCACCGGGGAGCTGTTTTTT. Translated: CASIKGQGATTGELFF.

DNA of the CDR3: TGTGCCAGCAGAGTCGAGCGGGGCATGGGGTGGCCCACGTATTTT. This encodes CASRVERGMGWPTYF. V usage is TRBV28 and J usage is TRBJ2-3, with 7 bases matching TRBD2. With V trimmed by 6 bases and J by 14 bases, 20 bases remained unmatched. The germline CDR1 and CDR2 sequences are MDHEN and SYDVKM. The CDR3 sequence is 15 residues long.

J is TRBJ1-1 and V is TRBV5-1; TRBD1 aligns across 7 bases. Per the germline V gene, CDR1 is SGHRS and CDR2 is YFSETQ. This CDR3 comprises 16 residues. The V gene end was trimmed by 3 bases and the J gene end by 6 bases; junction bases not matched to a gene: 14. DNA of the CDR3: TGCGCCAGCAGCTCGGGACGGGGACAGTACTCGGCTGAAGCTTTCTTT. Amino acids: CASSSGRGQYSAEAFF.

The V gene is TRBV11-3, the J gene TRBJ2-7; 7 nucleotides line up with TRBD2. V shed 5 bases and J 2 bases; nucleotides not matched to a gene: 6. CDR1 and CDR2 from the germline V gene are SGHNT and YENEEA. The CDR3 has 14 amino acids. The CDR3 here is CASSGTAGAYEQYF. The CDR3 nucleotides are TGTGCCAGCAGCGGGACGGCGGGAGCCTACGAGCAGTACTTC.

This clone is medium-sized (0.01 to 0.1%) by share. The chain joins TRBV11-2 to TRBJ2-2, with a tentative D call TRBD2 (6 bases). Germline-derived CDR1 and CDR2 are SGHAT and FQNNGV. The CDR3 sequence is 16 residues long. V dropped 1 base and J dropped 4 bases, with 13 bases sitting between them. CDR3 coding DNA: TGTGCCAGCAGCTTAGTACCGGGAGACGGCACCGGGGAGCTGTTTTTT. Amino acid sequence: CASSLVPGDGTGELFF.

The chain couples TRBV6-5 to TRBJ1-2, with TRBD1 identical over 8 bases. After removal of 4 bases from V and 3 bases from J, the junction contained 10 bases not matched to a gene. Germline V gene data show CDR1 as MNHEY and CDR2 as SVGAGI. The CDR3 is 16 amino acids. The CDR3: CASSSRWTGNYYGYTF. In DNA, the CDR3 is TGTGCCAGCAGTTCAAGATGGACAGGGAATTACTATGGCTACACCTTC.

V and J are TRBV11-3 and TRBJ2-7; the D gene is possibly TRBD1 (5 bases). The germline V gene has CDR1 SGHNT and CDR2 YENEEA. Trimming removed 5 bases at V and 9 bases at J, with 17 bases between. The CDR3 length is 13 residues. The CDR3 bases are TGTGCCAGCAGCCCCGACAGCAACCGGTTGCAGTACTTC. This codes for CASSPDSNRLQYF. Looking up the rest from reference TRBV11-3 and TRBJ2-7 gives the full variable domain: EAGVVQSPRYKIIEKKQPVAFWCNPISGHNTLYWYLQNLGQGPELLIRYENEEAVDDSQLPKDRFSAERLKGVDSTLKIQPAELGDSAVYLCASSPDSNRLQYFGPGTRLTVT.

The J gene is TRBJ1-2, the V gene TRBV2; 9 bases fit TRBD1. The CDR3 totals 16 residues. Germline assignment: CDR1 SNHLY and CDR2 FYNNEI. V lost 5 bases and J lost 5; bases outside the gene matches: 12. For the CDR3, the DNA is TGTGCCAGCAGTCCCTCCGCCAGGACAGGGGCTTATGGCTACACCTTC. It translates to CASSPSARTGAYGYTF.

The chain carries TRBV7-6 and TRBJ2-5, with 9 bases matching TRBD2. The CDR3 is made up of 17 amino acids. Unmatched junction bases numbered 14, after V lost 5 bases and J lost 4 bases. Germline-derived CDR1 and CDR2 are SGHVS and FNYEAQ. The CDR3 spells CASSTDVGGGALETQYF. CDR3 sequence (DNA): TGTGCCAGCAGCACAGACGTGGGCGGGGGGGCTTTAGAGACCCAGTACTTC.

The rearrangement uses TRBV18 and TRBJ1-1; TRBD1 aligns across 7 bases. There are 18 residues in the CDR3. Germline loops: CDR1 KGHSH, CDR2 LQKENI. V was pared by 4 bases and J by 0 bases, with 14 bases of the junction left unmatched. The CDR3 region has the DNA TGTGCCAGCTCACTAATCCGGGACAGTACATTTCTGAACACTGAAGCTTTCTTT. Translation: CASSLIRDSTFLNTEAFF.

The chain is built from TRBV3-1 (or the pseudogene TRBV3-2) and TRBJ1-4; no reliable D call. The CDR3 has 14 amino acids. V was trimmed by 4 bases and J by 1 base, leaving 7 bases between them. Germline V gene data show CDR1 as LGHDT and CDR2 as YNNKEL (reference sequence). The CDR3 reads CASSPPLTNEKLFF. The CDR3 nucleotides are TGTGCCAGCAGCCCTCCTTTAACTAATGAAAAACTGTTTTTT.

The chain carries TRBV11-2 and TRBJ2-3, with 7 nucleotides matching TRBD1. The CDR3 is made up of 15 amino acids. Germline CDR1 and CDR2: SGHAT and FQNNGV. V shed 9 bases, J shed 0 bases, and the junction held 9 bases outside the gene matches. The CDR3: CASLQGLYSTDTQYF. The CDR3 DNA reads as TGTGCCAGTTTACAGGGGCTCTATAGCACAGATACGCAGTATTTT. The variable domain in full, with the rest retrieved from reference TRBV11-2 and TRBJ2-3, is EAGVAQSPRYKIIEKRQSVAFWCNPISGHATLYWYQQILGQGPKLLIQFQNNGVVDDSQLPKDRFSAERLKGVDSTLKIQPAKLEDSAVYLCASLQGLYSTDTQYFGPGTRLTVL.